Sequencing of this T cell receptor beta chain was carried out in a study of CD8 T cells in ankylosing spondylitis. Findings and limits, study-wide: A TCR beta motif of several highly homologous variants appeared characteristic of ankylosing spondylitis blood.

As regards this clonotype: Antigen: not known.

MiXCR, run by TCRdb on the 5' RACE reads, gives a single entry per CDR3 protein. The sample gives about 300,000 distinct CDR3 sequences, roughly 20% of which show up once; 3.5% is in the top ten. V lost 10 bases and J 4 bases, leaving 17 bases between the germline ends. Germline V gene sequence: CDR1 ENHRY, CDR2 SYGVKD. The CDR3 is 13 residues long. The sequencing input was blood, either unsorted or a sorted T cell fraction (not recorded which). The sequence came from a female donor with ankylosing spondylitis or in good health (not recorded which). The chain joins TRBV10-3 to TRBJ2-7; unclear D gene. CDR3 DNA: TGTGCCACCATCCAGGCTCCGAGGTACGAGCAGTACTTC. It encodes CATIQAPRYEQYF.